The entry below gives a single T cell receptor (beta chain) sequence along with its context. Its cognate antigen is unknown. The sample belongs to a study of glioma-infiltrating T cells after dendritic cell vaccination. Study-level information: Monocyte-derived dendritic cells, cultured 7 to 8 days with IL-4 and GM-CSF, were pulsed with autologous tumor lysate.

The immunoSEQ assay amplified TCRB CDR3 from up to 2 ug DNA. Amplification used 60 V beta primers and 13 J beta primers. Clones were sequenced by immunoSEQ multiplex PCR, and TCRdb holds only the in-frame ones, with some missing. The repertoire holds some 99,000 clones, with less than 90% as singletons. This sample's time point: after dendritic cell vaccination, including at tumor progression/relapse. Regarding the study as a whole: No direct clonality-survival link was found; a diverse polyclonal response may matter.

CDR1 is SNHLY, CDR2 FYNNEI, per germline. Trimming removed 3 bases from V and 4 bases from J, with 12 bases in between. The CDR3 length is 14 residues. This clonotype was obtained from a human donor with glioblastoma. This sample comprised blood, obtained after dendritic cell vaccination. The rearrangement links TRBV2 to TRBJ1-2, with D possibly TRBD1 on 6 matching bases. This chain's CDR3 is CASSERGTSYGYTF. Written as DNA, the CDR3 is TGTGCCAGCAGTGAGAGGGGGACAAGCTATGGCTACACCTTC.